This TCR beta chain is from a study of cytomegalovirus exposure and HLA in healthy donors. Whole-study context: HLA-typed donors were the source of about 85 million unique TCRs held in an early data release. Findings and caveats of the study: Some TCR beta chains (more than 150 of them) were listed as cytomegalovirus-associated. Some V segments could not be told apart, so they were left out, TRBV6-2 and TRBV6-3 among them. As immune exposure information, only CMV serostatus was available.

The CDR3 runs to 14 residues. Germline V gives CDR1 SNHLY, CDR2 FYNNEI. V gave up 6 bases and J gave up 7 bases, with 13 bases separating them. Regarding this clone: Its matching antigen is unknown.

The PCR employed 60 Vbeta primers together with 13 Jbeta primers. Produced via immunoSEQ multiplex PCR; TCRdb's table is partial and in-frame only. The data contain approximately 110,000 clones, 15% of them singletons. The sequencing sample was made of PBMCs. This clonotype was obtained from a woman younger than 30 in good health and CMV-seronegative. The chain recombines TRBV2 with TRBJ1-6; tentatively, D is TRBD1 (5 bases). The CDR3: CASRSYGGNSPLHF. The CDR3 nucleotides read TGTGCCAGCAGGTCGTACGGGGGAAATTCACCCCTCCACTTT.